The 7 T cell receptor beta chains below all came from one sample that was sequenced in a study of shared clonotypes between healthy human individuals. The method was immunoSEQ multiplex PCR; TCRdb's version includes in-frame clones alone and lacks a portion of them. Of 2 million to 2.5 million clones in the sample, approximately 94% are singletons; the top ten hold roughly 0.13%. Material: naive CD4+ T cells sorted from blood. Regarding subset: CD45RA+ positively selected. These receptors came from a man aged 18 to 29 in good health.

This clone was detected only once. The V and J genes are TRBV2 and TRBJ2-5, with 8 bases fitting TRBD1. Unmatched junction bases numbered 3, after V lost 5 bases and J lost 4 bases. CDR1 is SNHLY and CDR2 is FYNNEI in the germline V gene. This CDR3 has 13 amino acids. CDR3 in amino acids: CASSQGAGETQYF. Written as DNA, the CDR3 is TGTGCCAGCAGTCAGGGGGCGGGAGAGACCCAGTACTTC.

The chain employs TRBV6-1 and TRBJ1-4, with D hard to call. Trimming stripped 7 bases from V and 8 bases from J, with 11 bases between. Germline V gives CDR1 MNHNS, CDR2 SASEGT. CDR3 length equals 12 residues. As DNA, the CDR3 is TGTGCCAGCACTGCGACGGACGAAAAACTGTTTTTT. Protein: CASTATDEKLFF.

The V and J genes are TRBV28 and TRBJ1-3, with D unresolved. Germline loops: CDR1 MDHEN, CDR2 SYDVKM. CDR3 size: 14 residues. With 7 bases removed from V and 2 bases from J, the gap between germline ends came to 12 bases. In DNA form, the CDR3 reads TGTGCCAGCAATCGGGAAACTCCTGGAAACACCATATATTTT. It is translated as CASNRETPGNTIYF.

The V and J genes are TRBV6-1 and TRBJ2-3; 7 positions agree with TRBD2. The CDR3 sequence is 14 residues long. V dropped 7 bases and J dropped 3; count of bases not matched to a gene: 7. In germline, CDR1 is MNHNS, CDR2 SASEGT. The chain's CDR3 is CASIRDYGTDTQYF. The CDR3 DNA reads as TGTGCCAGCATACGGGACTATGGGACAGATACGCAGTATTTT.

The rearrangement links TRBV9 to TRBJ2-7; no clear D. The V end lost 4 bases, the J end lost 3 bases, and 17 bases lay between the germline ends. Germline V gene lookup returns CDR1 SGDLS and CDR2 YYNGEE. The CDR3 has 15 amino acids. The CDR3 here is CASSRNEAGIYEQYF. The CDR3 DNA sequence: TGTGCCAGCAGCCGGAATGAAGCAGGTATCTACGAGCAGTACTTC.

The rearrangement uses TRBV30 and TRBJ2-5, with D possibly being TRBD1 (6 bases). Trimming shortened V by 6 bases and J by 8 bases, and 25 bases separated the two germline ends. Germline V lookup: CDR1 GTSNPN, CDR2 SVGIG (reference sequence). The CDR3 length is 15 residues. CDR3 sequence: CACLEGPGTTGTQYF. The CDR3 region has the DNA TGTGCCTGCCTAGAGGGCCCCGGGACAACTGGAACCCAGTACTTC.

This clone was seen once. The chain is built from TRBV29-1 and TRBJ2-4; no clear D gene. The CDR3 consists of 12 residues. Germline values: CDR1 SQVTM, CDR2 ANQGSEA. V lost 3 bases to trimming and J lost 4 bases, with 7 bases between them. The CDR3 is CSVEVGKNIQYF. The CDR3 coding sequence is TGCAGCGTTGAGGTCGGAAAAAACATTCAGTACTTC.